This entry describes one T cell receptor beta chain. The assay was immunoSEQ multiplex PCR, and TCRdb's table has in-frame clones only and misses some. The table records about 7,700 clones, more than 80% of them present only once. Relapse after autologous stem cell transplantation occurred in every patient, and brentuximab vedotin exposure varied. With magnetic negative selection, CD4+ T cells were purified from PBMCs that had been thawed. V lost 4 bases and J 9 bases, leaving 12 bases between the germline ends. The CDR3 is made up of 12 amino acids. The V gene's germline CDR1 is MNHEY and CDR2 SMNVEV (reference sequence). The data belong to a study of PD-1 blockade in classical Hodgkin lymphoma.

The chain uses TRBV27 and TRBJ1-1; the D is unclear. Sequences were derived from CD4+ T cells from blood, sampled at baseline. The source is a human donor with classical Hodgkin lymphoma. CDR3 loop: CASSSLGGQAFF. DNA of the CDR3: TGTGCCAGCAGTTCTCTGGGAGGACAAGCTTTCTTT.